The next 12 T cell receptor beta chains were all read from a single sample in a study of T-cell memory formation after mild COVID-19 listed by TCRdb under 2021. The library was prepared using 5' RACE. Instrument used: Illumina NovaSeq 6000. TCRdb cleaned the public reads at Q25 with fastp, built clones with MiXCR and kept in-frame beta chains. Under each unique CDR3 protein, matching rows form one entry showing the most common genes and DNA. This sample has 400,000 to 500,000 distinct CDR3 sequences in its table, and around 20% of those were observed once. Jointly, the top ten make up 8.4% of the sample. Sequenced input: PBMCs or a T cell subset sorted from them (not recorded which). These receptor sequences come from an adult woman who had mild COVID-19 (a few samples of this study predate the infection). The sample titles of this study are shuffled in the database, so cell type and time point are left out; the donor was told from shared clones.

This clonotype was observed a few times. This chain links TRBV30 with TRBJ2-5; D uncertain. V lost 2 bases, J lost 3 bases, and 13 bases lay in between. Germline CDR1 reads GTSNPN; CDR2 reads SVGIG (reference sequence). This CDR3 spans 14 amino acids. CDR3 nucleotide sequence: TGTGCCTGGAGTCTAACCGGTGGGGAAGAGACCCAGTACTTC. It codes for CAWSLTGGEETQYF.

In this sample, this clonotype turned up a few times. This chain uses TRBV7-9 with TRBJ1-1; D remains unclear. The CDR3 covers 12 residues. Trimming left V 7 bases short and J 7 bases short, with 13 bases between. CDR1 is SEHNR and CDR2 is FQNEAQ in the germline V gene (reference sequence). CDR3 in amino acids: CASKSQPSEAFF. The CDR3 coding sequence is TGTGCCAGCAAATCACAACCGAGTGAAGCTTTCTTT. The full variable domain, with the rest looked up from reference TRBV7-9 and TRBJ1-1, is DTGVSQNPRHKITKRGQNVTFRCDPISEHNRLYWYRQTLGQGPEFLTYFQNEAQLEKSRLLSDRFSAERPKGSFSTLEIQRTEQGDSAMYLCASKSQPSEAFFGQGTRLTVV.

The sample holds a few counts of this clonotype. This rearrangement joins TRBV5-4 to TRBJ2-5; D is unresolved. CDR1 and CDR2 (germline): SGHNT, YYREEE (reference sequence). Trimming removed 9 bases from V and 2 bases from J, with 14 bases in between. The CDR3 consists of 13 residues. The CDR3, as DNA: TGTGCCACTCATTACGGCAGGCAAGAGACCCAGTACTTC. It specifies CATHYGRQETQYF.

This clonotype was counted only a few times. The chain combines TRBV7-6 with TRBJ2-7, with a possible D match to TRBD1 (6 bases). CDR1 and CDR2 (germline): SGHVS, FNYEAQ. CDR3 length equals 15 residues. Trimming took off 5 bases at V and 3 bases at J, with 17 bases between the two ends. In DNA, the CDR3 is TGTGCCAGCAGCACTTCACAGGGCCTGAGCTACGAGCAGTACTTC. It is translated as CASSTSQGLSYEQYF.

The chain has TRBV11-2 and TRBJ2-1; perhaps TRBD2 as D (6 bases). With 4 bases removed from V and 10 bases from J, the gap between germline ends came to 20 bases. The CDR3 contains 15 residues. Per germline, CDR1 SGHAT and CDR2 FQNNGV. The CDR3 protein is CASSSLSRGEGEQFF. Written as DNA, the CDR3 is TGTGCCAGCAGCTCCCTCTCCCGCGGGGAAGGCGAGCAGTTCTTC.

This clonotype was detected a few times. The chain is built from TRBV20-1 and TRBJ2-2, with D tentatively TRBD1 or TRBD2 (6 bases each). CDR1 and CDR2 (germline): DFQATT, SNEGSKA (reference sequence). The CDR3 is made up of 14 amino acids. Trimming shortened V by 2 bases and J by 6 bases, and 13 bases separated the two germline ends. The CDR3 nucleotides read TGCAGTGCTAGAAGACCGGGGGCGCCCGGGGAGCTGTTTTTT. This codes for CSARRPGAPGELFF.

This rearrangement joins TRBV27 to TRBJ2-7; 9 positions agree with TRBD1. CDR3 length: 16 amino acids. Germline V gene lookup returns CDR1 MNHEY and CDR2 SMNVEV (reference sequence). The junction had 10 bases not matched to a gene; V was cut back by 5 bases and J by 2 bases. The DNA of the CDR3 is TGTGCCAGCAGTCCCTCCCCGGGGACAGGGACCTACGAGCAGTACTTC. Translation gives CASSPSPGTGTYEQYF.

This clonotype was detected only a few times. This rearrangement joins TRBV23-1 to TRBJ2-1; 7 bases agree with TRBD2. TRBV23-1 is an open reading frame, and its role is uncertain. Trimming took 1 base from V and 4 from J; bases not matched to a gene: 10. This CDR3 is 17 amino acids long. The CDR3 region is CASSQFPRGGSYNEQFF. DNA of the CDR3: TGCGCCAGCAGTCAATTCCCCCGCGGGGGATCGTACAATGAGCAGTTCTTC.

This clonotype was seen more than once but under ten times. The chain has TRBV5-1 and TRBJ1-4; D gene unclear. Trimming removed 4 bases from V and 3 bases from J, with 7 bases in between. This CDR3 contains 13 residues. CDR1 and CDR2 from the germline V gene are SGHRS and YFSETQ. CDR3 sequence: CASSPEANEKLFF. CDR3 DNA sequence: TGCGCCAGCAGCCCGGAGGCTAATGAAAAACTGTTTTTT.

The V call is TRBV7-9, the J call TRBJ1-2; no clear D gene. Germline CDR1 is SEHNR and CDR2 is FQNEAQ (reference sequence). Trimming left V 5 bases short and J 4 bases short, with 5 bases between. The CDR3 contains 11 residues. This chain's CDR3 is CASSLPYGYTF. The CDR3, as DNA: TGTGCCAGCAGCCTGCCCTATGGCTACACCTTC.

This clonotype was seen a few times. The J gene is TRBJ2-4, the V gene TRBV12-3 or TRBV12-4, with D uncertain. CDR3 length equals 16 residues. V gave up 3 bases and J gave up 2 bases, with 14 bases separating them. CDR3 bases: TGTGCCAGCAGTTTGTGGAGCACCTCTACCAAAAACATTCAGTACTTC. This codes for CASSLWSTSTKNIQYF.

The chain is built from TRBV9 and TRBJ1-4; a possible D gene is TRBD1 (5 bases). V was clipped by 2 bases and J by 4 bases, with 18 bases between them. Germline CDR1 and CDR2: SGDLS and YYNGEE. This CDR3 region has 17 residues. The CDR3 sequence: CASSVSMGRKNNEKLFF. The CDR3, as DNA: TGTGCCAGCAGCGTCTCGATGGGACGGAAAAATAATGAAAAACTGTTTTTT.